The present T cell receptor (beta chain) was sequenced within a study of blood T cell repertoires in COVID-19. Everyone who took part was roughly 18 to 89 years old, and they came from about two dozen US areas. For recovered donors of Cohort 3, there were two negative PCRs, clearance, or symptom resolution. Repertoires were generated with immunoSEQ multiplex PCR, while TCRdb's copy carries only in-frame clones and drops some. The repertoire holds 300,000 to 400,000 clones, 80% to 90% seen once, with around 1% in the top ten. This CDR3 has 18 residues. The V gene's germline CDR1 is SGHVS and CDR2 FQNEAQ. Unmatched junction bases numbered 11, after V lost 3 bases and J lost 5 bases.

Sequencing used PBMCs or T cells enriched from blood (not recorded which). This receptor was taken from a man aged 18 to 29 who had recovered from COVID-19. This chain joins TRBV7-8 and TRBJ2-5; 14 bases match TRBD2. CDR3 in DNA: TGTGCCAGCAGCTTGGTGGTGACTAGCGGGAGGGCCGGGGAGACCCAGTACTTC. As protein: CASSLVVTSGRAGETQYF.